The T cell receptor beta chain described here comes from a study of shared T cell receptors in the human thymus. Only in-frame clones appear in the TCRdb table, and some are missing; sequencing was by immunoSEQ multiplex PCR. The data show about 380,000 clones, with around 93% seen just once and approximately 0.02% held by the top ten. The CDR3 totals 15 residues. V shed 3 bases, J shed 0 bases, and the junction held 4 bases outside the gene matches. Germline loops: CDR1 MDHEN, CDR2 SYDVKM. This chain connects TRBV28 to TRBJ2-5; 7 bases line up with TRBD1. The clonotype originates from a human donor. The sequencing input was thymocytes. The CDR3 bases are TGTGCCAGCAGTTTGGACAGGATCTACCAAGAGACCCAGTACTTC. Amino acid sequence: CASSLDRIYQETQYF.